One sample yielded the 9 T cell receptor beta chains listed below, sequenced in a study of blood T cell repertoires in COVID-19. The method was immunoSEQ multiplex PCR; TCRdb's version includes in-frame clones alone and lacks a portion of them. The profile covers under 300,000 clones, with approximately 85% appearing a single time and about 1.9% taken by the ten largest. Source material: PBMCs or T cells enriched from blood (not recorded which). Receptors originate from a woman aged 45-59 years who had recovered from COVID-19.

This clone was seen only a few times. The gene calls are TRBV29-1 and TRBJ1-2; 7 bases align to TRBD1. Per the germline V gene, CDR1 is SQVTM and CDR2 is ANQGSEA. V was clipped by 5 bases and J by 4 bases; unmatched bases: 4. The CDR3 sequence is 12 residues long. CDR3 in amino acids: CSVNPGGYGYTF. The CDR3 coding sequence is TGCAGCGTTAATCCAGGGGGCTATGGCTACACCTTC.

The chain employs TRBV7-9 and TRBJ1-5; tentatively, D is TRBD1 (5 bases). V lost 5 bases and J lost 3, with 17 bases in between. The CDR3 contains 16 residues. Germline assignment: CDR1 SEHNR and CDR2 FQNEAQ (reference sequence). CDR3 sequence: CASSRALGGFNQPQHF. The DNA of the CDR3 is TGTGCCAGCAGCCGCGCCCTGGGGGGTTTCAATCAGCCCCAGCATTTT.

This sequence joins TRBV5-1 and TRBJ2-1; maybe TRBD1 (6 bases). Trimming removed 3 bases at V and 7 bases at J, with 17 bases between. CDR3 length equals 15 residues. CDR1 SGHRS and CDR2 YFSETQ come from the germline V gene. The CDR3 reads CASSYTTGTYNEQFF. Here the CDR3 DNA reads TGCGCCAGCAGCTATACAACCGGGACATATAATGAGCAGTTCTTC.

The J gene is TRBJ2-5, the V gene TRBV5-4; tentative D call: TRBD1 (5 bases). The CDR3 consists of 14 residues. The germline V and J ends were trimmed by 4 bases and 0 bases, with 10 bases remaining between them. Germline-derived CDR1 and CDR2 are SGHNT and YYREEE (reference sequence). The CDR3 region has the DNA TGTGCCAGCAGCCCGGACACCTACCAAGAGACCCAGTACTTC. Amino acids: CASSPDTYQETQYF.

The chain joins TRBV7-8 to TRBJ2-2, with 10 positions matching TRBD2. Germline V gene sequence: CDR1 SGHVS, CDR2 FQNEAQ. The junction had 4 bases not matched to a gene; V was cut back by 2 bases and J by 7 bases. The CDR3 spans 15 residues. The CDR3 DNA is TGTGCCAGCAGCTTAAGCGGGAGGGCCGTCGGGGAGCTGTTTTTT. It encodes CASSLSGRAVGELFF.

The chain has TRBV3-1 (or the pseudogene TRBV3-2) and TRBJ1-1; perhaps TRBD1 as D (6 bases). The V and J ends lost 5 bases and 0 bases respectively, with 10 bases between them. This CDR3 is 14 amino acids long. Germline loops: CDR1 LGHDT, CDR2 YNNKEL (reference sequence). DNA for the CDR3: TGTGCCAGCAGCGCTAGGGGGATGAACACTGAAGCTTTCTTT. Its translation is CASSARGMNTEAFF.

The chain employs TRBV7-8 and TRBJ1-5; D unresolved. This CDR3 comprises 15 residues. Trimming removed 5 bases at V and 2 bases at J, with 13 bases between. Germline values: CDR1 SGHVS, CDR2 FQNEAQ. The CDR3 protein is CASSPAGKGNQPQHF. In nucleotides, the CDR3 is TGTGCCAGCAGCCCGGCCGGGAAAGGCAATCAGCCCCAGCATTTT.

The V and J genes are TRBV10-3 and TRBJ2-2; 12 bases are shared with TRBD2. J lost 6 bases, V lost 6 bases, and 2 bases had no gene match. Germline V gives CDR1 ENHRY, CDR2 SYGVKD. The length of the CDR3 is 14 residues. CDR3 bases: TGTGCCATCAGACCTAGCGGGAGGGCCGGGGAGCTGTTTTTT. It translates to CAIRPSGRAGELFF.

Here the CDR3 DNA reads TGTGCCTGGGCCCGGACAGGGATCTCTGGAAACACCATATATTTT. Residues: CAWARTGISGNTIYF. The V gene is TRBV30, the J gene TRBJ1-3; 8 nucleotides match TRBD1. Germline V gene lookup returns CDR1 GTSNPN and CDR2 SVGIG (reference sequence). This CDR3 contains 15 residues. V shed 5 bases, J shed 0 bases, and the junction held 6 bases outside the gene matches.